This T cell receptor beta chain was recorded in a study of naive and memory T cell subsets. The beta constant-region primer was an equimolar mix of two oligonucleotides covering TRBC1 and TRBC2. Ligated cDNA was amplified by four rounds of PCR with nested alpha and beta constant-region primers and SP2. TCRdb recomputed calls from the UMI-ligation and nested PCR reads with MiXCR, one row per CDR3 protein. The repertoire has some 82,000 distinct CDR3 sequences, around 9% of them found once; the top ten carry 1.2%. This clonotype was seen more than once but under ten times. Sequenced sample: naive CD8+ T cells from blood. The receptor was derived from a human donor in good health.

CDR3 amino acids: CASSQLAENTGELFF. CDR3 DNA sequence: TGCGCCAGCAGCCAATTAGCGGAGAACACCGGGGAGCTGTTTTTT. The rearrangement links TRBV4-3 to TRBJ2-2, with a possible D match to TRBD2 (6 bases). CDR3 length: 15 amino acids. The V end lost 2 bases, the J end lost 1 base, and 8 bases lay between the germline ends. CDR1 LGHNA and CDR2 YSLEER come from the germline V gene.